This is a list of T cell receptor beta chains from one sample in a study of CD8 T cells in Susac syndrome. From the immunoSEQ multiplex PCR reads, TCRdb called clonotypes with MiXCR, one entry per CDR3 protein. The sample records fewer than 350,000 distinct CDR3 sequences, about 90% being singletons. The sample comprised CD4+ T cells from PBMCs. These receptors were collected from a human donor with multiple sclerosis. CDR3s include the opening cysteine and the closing phenylalanine or tryptophan. D genes are given only for firm matches. Rows may omit the clone size; those that give it use once, few, many or a size class.

cdr3_aa,cdr3_nt,v_call,j_call,d_call,clone_size
CASSSDGQGIYEQYF,TGTGCCAGCAGCTCGGATGGACAGGGGATTTACGAGCAGTACTTC,TRBV7-9,TRBJ2-7,TRBD1,-
CASSLAGTGVGNEQFF,TGCGCCAGCAGCTTGGCCGGGACAGGGGTGGGCAATGAGCAGTTCTTC,TRBV5-1,TRBJ2-1,TRBD1,-
CASSYSVGISGNTIYF,TGTGCCAGCAGTTACTCGGTCGGGATCTCTGGAAACACCATATATTTT,TRBV6-5,TRBJ1-3,-,-
CSVLEETQYF,TGCAGCGTCCTCGAGGAGACCCAGTACTTC,TRBV29-1,TRBJ2-5,-,-
CASSSGGTDNQPQHF,TGCGCCAGCAGCTCCGGTGGGACAGATAATCAGCCCCAGCATTTT,TRBV5-1,TRBJ1-5,TRBD1,-
CSARGGRWETQYF,TGCAGTGCTAGAGGTGGGCGATGGGAGACCCAGTACTTC,TRBV20-1,TRBJ2-5,-,-
CSATYRDPEAFF,TGCAGTGCTACCTACCGGGACCCTGAAGCTTTCTTT,TRBV20-1,TRBJ1-1,-,-
CASSLEGGGNTEAFF,TGTGCCAGCAGCCTGGAAGGGGGGGGGAACACTGAAGCTTTCTTT,TRBV2,TRBJ1-1,-,-
CATSRDRGQGYSPLHF,TGTGCCACCAGCAGAGATCGGGGGCAAGGGTATTCACCCCTCCACTTT,TRBV15,TRBJ1-6,-,-
CASSIGVNTEAFF,TGTGCCAGTAGTATCGGAGTCAACACTGAAGCTTTCTTT,TRBV19,TRBJ1-1,-,-
CAWSPGRSGYEQYF,TGTGCCTGGAGCCCCGGACGTAGCGGGTACGAGCAGTACTTC,TRBV30,TRBJ2-7,TRBD2,once
CASSPLEGNNYGYTF,TGTGCCAGCTCACCACTTGAGGGGAATAACTATGGCTACACCTTC,TRBV18,TRBJ1-2,-,-
CASSLVTGRGQETQYF,TGCGCCAGCAGCTTGGTGACGGGGCGGGGGCAAGAGACCCAGTACTTC,TRBV5-1,TRBJ2-5,TRBD2,-
CSASWGRDQETQYF,TGCAGTGCTAGCTGGGGCAGGGACCAAGAGACCCAGTACTTC,TRBV20-1,TRBJ2-5,-,once
CASSQVGETQYF,TGTGCCAGCAGCCAAGTAGGGGAGACCCAGTACTTC,TRBV14,TRBJ2-5,-,-
CASSFLGGPEEKLFF,TGCGCCAGCAGTTTCCTGGGGGGCCCGGAAGAAAAACTGTTTTTT,TRBV5-1,TRBJ1-4,-,-
CASSPLKLNTEAFF,TGTGCCAGCTCACCACTGAAACTGAACACTGAAGCTTTCTTT,TRBV18,TRBJ1-1,-,-
CASSQGLAGGRGGHEQYF,TGTGCCAGCAGCCAAGGACTAGCGGGGGGCAGAGGGGGCCACGAGCAGTACTTC,TRBV3-1,TRBJ2-7,TRBD2,-
CASSFPGQGAGGYTF,TGTGCCAGCAGTTTCCCGGGACAGGGGGCGGGAGGCTACACCTTC,TRBV6-5,TRBJ1-2,TRBD1,-
CASSFQGFGSYNEQFF,TGCGCCAGCAGTTTTCAGGGATTCGGCTCCTACAATGAGCAGTTCTTC,TRBV5-1,TRBJ2-1,-,-
CASSAAGSGNEQFF,TGTGCCAGCAGCGCAGCGGGGAGCGGGAATGAGCAGTTCTTC,TRBV7-3,TRBJ2-1,TRBD2,-
CASRESAALRKAFF,TGTGCCAGCCGTGAGTCTGCCGCCTTACGTAAAGCTTTCTTT,TRBV2,TRBJ1-1,-,-
CSVDPSGASYEQYF,TGCAGCGTTGACCCTAGCGGGGCCTCCTACGAGCAGTACTTC,TRBV29-1,TRBJ2-7,TRBD2,-
CASSVWTARSEKLFF,TGTGCCAGTAGTGTCTGGACAGCCAGGAGTGAAAAACTGTTTTTT,TRBV19,TRBJ1-4,-,-